The rows below give T cell receptor beta chains drawn from one sample of a study of Ad26.COV2.S vaccination and SARS-CoV-2 variants. Method: immunoSEQ multiplex PCR; TCRdb's copy keeps in-frame clones and lacks some. Of approximately 400,000 clones listed, 83% are singletons. The source was peripheral blood, collected in a trial of Ad26.COV2.S vaccine versus placebo. The origin of the receptors is a person aged 18-60 years who received the Ad26.COV2.S COVID-19 vaccine or a placebo. The CDR3 runs from the conserved cysteine through the conserved F or W. D genes are given only for firm matches. Not every row has a clone size; where given, it reads once, few, many or a size class.

TRBJ2-7,TRBV7-9,-,-,CASQDNYEQYF,TGTGCCAGCCAGGACAACTACGAGCAGTACTTC
TRBJ2-1,TRBV14,-,-,CASSLTNEYNEQFF,TGTGCCAGCAGCCTCACGAACGAATACAATGAGCAGTTCTTC
TRBJ2-7,TRBV27,TRBD2,-,CASSPYTSGKIYEQYF,TGTGCCAGCAGCCCCTACACTAGCGGGAAAATATACGAGCAGTACTTC
TRBJ1-2,TRBV6-1,TRBD1,once,CASSEGPTGTGGRYTF,TGTGCCAGCAGTGAAGGACCTACCGGGACAGGGGGCCGCTACACCTTC
TRBJ1-1,TRBV5-5,-,few,CASSFGLNTEAFF,TGTGCCAGCAGCTTCGGGTTGAACACTGAAGCTTTCTTT
TRBJ2-1,TRBV5-1,TRBD1,-,CASSLVPPAGGYNEQFF,TGCGCCAGCAGCTTGGTACCGCCGGCAGGGGGATACAATGAGCAGTTCTTC
TRBJ1-2,TRBV7-9,-,-,CASSFAGNYGYTF,TGTGCCAGCAGCTTCGCAGGAAACTATGGCTACACCTTC
TRBJ1-1,TRBV29-1,-,-,CSTVGGVSEAFF,TGCAGCACCGTAGGAGGCGTATCTGAAGCTTTCTTT
TRBJ1-4,TRBV7-2,-,-,CASSLFGDFGKLFF,TGTGCCAGCAGCTTATTCGGGGATTTCGGAAAACTGTTTTTT
TRBJ2-5,TRBV5-6,TRBD2,once,CASSLHPGLAGGRGKTQYF,TGTGCCAGCAGCTTGCACCCCGGACTAGCGGGAGGGAGGGGTAAGACCCAGTACTTC
TRBJ2-5,TRBV6-6,-,-,CASSYFKETQYF,TGTGCCAGCAGTTACTTTAAAGAGACCCAGTACTTC
TRBJ1-1,TRBV7-9,-,-,CASSLIGGTEAFF,TGTGCCAGCAGCTTAATAGGTGGTACTGAAGCTTTCTTT
TRBJ1-1,TRBV27,-,-,CASSPTGVGNTEAFF,TGTGCCAGCAGTCCGACAGGTGTCGGGAACACTGAAGCTTTCTTT
TRBJ2-3,TRBV5-6,TRBD2,-,CASSSSSGGITDTQYF,TGTGCCAGCAGCTCCTCTAGCGGGGGGATCACAGATACGCAGTATTTT
TRBJ2-2,TRBV5-1,-,-,CASQEGVRELFF,TGCGCCAGCCAGGAGGGTGTCCGGGAGCTGTTTTTT
TRBJ1-2,TRBV2,-,-,CASSERGLYGYTF,TGTGCCAGCAGTGAACGGGGGCTCTATGGCTACACCTTC
TRBJ1-2,TRBV6-5,-,-,CASRNYGYTF,TGTGCCAGTCGAAACTATGGCTACACCTTC
TRBJ1-2,TRBV7-9,-,-,CASRQNPGQSNYGYTF,TGTGCCAGCAGGCAAAATCCGGGACAATCTAACTATGGCTACACCTTC
TRBJ1-1,TRBV11-2,TRBD1,-,CASSTPRQGPTEAFF,TGTGCCAGCAGCACCCCCCGACAGGGCCCCACTGAAGCTTTCTTT
TRBJ2-7,TRBV6-1,TRBD2,-,CASSEGAGNPYEQYF,TGTGCCAGCAGTGAAGGAGCGGGGAATCCCTACGAGCAGTACTTC